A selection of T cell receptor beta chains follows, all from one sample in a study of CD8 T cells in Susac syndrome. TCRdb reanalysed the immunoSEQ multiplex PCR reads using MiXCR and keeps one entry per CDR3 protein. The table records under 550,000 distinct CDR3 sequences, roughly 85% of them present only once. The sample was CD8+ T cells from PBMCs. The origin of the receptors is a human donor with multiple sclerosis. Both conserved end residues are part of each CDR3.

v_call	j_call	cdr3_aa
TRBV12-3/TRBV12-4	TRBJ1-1	CASRRTGGLNTEAFF
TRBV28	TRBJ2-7	CASSTDTTSSYEQYF
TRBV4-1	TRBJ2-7	CASSRPRTGDSYEQYF
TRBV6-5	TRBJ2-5	CASSYTYSLQETQYF
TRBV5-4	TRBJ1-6	CASSPDAINSPLHF
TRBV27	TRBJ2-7	CASSFGGGRQYF
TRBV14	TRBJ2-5	CASSRRASTETQYF
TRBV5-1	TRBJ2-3	CASSHIAGSTDTQYF
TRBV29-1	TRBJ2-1	CSVHLLGQGHNEQFF
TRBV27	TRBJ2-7	CASSLSAEIYEQYF
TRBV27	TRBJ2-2	CASSLVGLPNTGELFF
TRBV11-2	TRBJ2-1	CASSRDNEQFF
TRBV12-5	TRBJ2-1	CASGSPGGDNEQFF
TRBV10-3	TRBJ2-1	CAIKGLAAYNEQFF
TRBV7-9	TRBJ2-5	CASSPAATGVVQTQYF
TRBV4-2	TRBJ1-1	CASSQDLEGGSEAFF
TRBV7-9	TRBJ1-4	CASSSLRSWEKLFF
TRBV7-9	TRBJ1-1	CASSLGPTGNTEAFF
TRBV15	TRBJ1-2	CATSSRTGGYGYTF
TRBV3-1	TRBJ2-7	CASSQDRGQAHYEQYF
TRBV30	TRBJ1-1	CACQTLNTEAFF
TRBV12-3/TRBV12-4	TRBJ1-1	CASSFAGPFSEAFF
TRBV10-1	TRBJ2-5	CASSDTVQETQYF
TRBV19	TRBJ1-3	CASSLDGYSGNTIYF
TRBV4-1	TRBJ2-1	CASSQVPPGGSGNEQFF
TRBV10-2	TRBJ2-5	CASQETSGDQETQYF
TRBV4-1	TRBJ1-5	CASSQVGLLGNQPQHF
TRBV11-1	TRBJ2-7	CASSDDRVRYEQYF
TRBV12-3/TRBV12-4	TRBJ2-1	CASSLTREEQQFF
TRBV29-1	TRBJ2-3	CSVETSDTDTQYF
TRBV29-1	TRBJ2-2	CSVVLQGFTGELFF
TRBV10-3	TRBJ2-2	CAISRQNTGELFF
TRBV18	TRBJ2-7	CASSPPNDLAGEQYF
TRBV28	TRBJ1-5	CASSLRQGGQPQHF
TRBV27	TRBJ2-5	CASKQVNQETQYF
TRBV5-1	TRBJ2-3	CASSPEGGASTDTQYF
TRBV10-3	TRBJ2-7	CAISDYAGGLYEQYF
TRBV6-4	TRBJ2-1	CASSDRDGRGHSEQFF
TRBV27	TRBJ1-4	CASSPWTGGEKLFF
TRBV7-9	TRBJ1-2	CASSPGVSGYGYTF
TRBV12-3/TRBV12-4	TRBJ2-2	CASRGANTGELFF
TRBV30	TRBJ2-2	CAWSVHFTGELFF
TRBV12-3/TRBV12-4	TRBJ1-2	CAIAASYGYTF
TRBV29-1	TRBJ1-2	CSVEGSQSYGYTF
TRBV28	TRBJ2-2	CASSVNRQGPTGELFF
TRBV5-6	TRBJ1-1	CASSRKAGISTEAFF
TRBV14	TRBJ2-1	CASSHARQEINEQFF
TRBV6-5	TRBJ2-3	CASSYSSAAVPDTQYF
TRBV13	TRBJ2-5	CASSFGAGKETQYF
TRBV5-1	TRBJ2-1	CASSLVGLGRNEQFF
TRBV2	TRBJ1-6	CASSSGTGESPLHF
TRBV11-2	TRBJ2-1	CASSLDGSSLGPYNEQFF
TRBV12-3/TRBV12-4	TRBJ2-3	CASSPSRDLTDTQYF
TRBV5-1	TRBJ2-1	CASSLVTDLNEQFF
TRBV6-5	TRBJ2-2	CASSYGVGWGLNTGELFF
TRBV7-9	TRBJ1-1	CASSFASEAFF
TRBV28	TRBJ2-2	CASSLTAGEDTGELFF
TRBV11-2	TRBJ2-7	CASSWGTGHYEQYF
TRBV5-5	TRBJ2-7	CASSFLGPAYEQYF